This paragraph reports one T cell receptor (beta chain). This entry comes from a study of T cells in Graves' hyperthyroidism and ophthalmopathy. CDR3 length equals 16 residues. CDR1 and CDR2 (germline): LNHDA, SQIVND (reference sequence). Trimming cost V 7 bases and J 1 base; bases outside gene matches: 12. Amplified TCR beta CDR3 regions came from RNA transcripts. The TCR CDR3 was amplified in a first-round RT-PCR using the HTBI primer set. MiXCR, applied by TCRdb to the multiplex PCR reads, yields one record per CDR3 protein. Of 600,000 or so distinct CDR3 sequences in the sample, more than 12% were seen once.

The chain carries TRBV19 and TRBJ1-2; 7 nucleotides agree with TRBD1. Sequencing input: blood. The receptor was derived from a woman between 50 and 59 years old with Graves' ophthalmopathy. Here the CDR3 reads CASTTAGTDGNYGYTF. DNA of the CDR3: TGTGCCAGTACAACCGCCGGGACAGACGGTAACTATGGCTACACCTTC.